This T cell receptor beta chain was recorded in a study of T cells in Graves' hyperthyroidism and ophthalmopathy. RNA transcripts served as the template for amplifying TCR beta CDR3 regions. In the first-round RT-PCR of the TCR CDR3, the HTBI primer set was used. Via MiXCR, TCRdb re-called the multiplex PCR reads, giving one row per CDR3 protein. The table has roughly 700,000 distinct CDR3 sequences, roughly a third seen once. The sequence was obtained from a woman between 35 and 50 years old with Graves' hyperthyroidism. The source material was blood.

The CDR3 nucleotides are TGTGCCAGTAGTATAGGCCACCGCTATGGCTACACCTTC. Translation gives CASSIGHRYGYTF. V is TRBV19 and J is TRBJ1-2; D is ambiguous. The V and J ends lost 1 base and 4 bases respectively, with 7 bases between them. This CDR3 spans 13 amino acids. Germline CDR1 reads LNHDA; CDR2 reads SQIVND (reference sequence).